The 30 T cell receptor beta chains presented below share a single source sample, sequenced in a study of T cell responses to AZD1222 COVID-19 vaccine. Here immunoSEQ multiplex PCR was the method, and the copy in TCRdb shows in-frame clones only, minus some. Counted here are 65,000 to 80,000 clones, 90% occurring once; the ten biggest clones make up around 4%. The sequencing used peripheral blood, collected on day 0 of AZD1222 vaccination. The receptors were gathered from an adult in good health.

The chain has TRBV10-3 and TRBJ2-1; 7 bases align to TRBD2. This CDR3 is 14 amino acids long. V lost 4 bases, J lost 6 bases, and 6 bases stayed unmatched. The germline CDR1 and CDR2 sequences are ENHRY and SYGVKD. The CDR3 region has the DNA TGTGCCATCAGTGGGGCTAGCGGATCCAATGAGCAGTTCTTC. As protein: CAISGASGSNEQFF.

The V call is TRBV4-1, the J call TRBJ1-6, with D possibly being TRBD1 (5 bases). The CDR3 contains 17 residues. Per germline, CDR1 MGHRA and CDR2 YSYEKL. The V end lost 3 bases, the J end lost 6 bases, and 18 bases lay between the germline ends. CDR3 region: CASSHQPGTAGNSPLHF. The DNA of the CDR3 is TGCGCCAGCAGCCATCAACCTGGGACGGCAGGTAATTCACCCCTCCACTTT.

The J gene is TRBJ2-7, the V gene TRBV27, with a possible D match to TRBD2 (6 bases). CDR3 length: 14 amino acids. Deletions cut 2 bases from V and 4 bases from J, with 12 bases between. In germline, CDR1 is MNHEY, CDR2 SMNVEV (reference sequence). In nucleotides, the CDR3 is TGTGCCAGCAGTTTACGGGGGTATGGGTACGAGCAGTACTTC. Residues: CASSLRGYGYEQYF.

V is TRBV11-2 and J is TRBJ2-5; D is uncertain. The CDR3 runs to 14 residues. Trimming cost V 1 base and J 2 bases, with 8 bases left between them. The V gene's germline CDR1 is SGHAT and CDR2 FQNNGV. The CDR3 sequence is CASSLGHGQETQYF. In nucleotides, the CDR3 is TGTGCCAGCAGCTTAGGACATGGTCAAGAGACCCAGTACTTC.

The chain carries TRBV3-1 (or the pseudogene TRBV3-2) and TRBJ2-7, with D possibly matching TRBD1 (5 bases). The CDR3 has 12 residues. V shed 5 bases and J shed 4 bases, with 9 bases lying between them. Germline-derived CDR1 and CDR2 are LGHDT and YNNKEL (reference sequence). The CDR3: CASSTRQYEQYF. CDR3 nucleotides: TGTGCCAGCAGCACCCGACAGTACGAGCAGTACTTC.

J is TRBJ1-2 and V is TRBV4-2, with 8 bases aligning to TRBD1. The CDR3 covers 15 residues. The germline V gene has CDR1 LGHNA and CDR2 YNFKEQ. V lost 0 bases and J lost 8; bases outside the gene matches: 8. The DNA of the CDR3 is TGTGCCAGCAGCCAAGATAAAGGACAGGGAGACGGCTACACCTTC. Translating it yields CASSQDKGQGDGYTF.

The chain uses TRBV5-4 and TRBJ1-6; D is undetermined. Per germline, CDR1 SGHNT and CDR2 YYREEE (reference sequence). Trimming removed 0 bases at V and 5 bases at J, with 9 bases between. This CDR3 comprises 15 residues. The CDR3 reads CASSLATENNSPLHF. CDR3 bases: TGTGCCAGCAGCTTGGCGACCGAAAATAATTCACCCCTCCACTTT.

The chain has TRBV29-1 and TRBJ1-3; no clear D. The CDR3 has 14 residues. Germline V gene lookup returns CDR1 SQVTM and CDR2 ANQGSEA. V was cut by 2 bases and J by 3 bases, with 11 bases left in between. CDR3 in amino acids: CSVELGRSGNTIYF. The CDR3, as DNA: TGCAGCGTTGAACTCGGAAGGAGTGGAAACACCATATATTTT.

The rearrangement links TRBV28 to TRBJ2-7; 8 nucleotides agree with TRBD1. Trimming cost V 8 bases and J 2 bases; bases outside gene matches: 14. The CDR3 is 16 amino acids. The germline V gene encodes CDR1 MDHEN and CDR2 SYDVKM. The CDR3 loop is CASQRGQGAGAYEQYF. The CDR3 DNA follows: TGTGCCAGCCAGAGGGGGCAGGGGGCAGGGGCCTACGAGCAGTACTTC.

The CDR3 nucleotides are TGTGCCAGCAGCCTCCGGACTAGCGGATCTTACGAGCAGTACTTC. Its protein product is CASSLRTSGSYEQYF. The J gene is TRBJ2-7, the V gene TRBV6-5; 10 nucleotides agree with TRBD2. Germline V gives CDR1 MNHEY, CDR2 SVGAGI. The CDR3 loop spans 15 amino acids. The V and J ends lost 6 bases and 4 bases, in that order; junction bases with no gene match: 9.

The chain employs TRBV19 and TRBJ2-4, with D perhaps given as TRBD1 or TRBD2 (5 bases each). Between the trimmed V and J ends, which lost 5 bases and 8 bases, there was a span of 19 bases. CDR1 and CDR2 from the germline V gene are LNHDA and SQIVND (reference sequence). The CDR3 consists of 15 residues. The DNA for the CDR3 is TGTGCCAGTAGTGGACCGGGGCGGGCCGTTGACATTCAGTACTTC. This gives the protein CASSGPGRAVDIQYF.

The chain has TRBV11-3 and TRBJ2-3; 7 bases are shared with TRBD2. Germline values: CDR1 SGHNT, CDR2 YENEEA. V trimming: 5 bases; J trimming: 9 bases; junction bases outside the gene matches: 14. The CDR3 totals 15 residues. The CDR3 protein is CASSESSRFGGTQYF. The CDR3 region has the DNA TGTGCCAGCAGCGAAAGTAGTCGGTTCGGGGGGACGCAGTATTTT.

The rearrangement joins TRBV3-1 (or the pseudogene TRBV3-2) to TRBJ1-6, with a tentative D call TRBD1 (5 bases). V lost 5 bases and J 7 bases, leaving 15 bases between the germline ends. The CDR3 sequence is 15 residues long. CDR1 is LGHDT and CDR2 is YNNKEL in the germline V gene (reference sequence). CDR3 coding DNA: TGTGCCAGCAGCGAAGTGGGGGGAATGAATTCACCCCTCCACTTT. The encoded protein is CASSEVGGMNSPLHF.

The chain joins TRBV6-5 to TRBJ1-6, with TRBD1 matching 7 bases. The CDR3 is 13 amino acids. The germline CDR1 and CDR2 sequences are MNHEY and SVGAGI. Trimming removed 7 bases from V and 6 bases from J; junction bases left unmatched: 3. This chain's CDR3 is CASNPGGNSPLHF. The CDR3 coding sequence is TGTGCCAGCAACCCAGGGGGTAATTCACCCCTCCACTTT.

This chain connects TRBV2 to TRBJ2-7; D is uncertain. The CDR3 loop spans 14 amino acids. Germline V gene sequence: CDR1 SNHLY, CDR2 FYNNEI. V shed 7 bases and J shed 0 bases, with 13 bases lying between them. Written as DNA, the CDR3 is TGTGCCAGCAATAATGAACTGGACTCCTACGAGCAGTACTTC. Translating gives CASNNELDSYEQYF.

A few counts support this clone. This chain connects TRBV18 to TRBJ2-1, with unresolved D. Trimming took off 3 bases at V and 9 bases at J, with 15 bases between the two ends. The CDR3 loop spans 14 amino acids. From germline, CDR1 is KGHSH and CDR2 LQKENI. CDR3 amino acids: CASSPTAGSGEQFF. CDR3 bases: TGTGCCAGCTCACCCACGGCAGGATCCGGTGAGCAGTTCTTC.

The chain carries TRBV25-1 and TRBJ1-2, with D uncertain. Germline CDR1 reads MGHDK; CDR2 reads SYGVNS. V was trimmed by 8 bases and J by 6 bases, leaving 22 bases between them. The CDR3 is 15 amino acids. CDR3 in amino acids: CASGQKTTLGDGYTF. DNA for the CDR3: TGTGCCAGCGGGCAGAAGACTACCCTAGGCGATGGCTACACCTTC.

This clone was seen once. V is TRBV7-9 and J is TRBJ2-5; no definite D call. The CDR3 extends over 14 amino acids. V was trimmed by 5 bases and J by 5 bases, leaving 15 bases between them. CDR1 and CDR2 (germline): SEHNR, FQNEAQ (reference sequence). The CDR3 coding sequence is TGTGCCAGCAGCCCCCACTCCTTAGGGGAGACCCAGTACTTC. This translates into CASSPHSLGETQYF.

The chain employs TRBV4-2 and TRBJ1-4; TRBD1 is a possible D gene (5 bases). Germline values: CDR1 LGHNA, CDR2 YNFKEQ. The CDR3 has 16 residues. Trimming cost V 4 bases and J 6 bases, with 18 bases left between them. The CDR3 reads CASSPQIGVADEKLFF. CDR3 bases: TGTGCCAGCAGCCCCCAGATAGGGGTGGCCGATGAAAAACTGTTTTTT.

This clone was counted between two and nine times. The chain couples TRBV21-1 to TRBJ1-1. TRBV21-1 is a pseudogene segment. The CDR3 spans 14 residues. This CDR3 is CASSPRRFDTEAFF. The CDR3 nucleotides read TGTGCCAGCAGCCCGAGACGGTTCGACACTGAAGCTTTCTTT.

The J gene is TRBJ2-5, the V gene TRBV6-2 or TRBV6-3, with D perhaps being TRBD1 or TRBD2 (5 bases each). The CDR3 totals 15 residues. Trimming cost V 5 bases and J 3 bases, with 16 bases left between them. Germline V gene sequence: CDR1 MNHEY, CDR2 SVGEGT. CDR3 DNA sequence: TGTGCCAGCAGTCCCGAGGGGCGGGCTAAAGAGACCCAGTACTTC. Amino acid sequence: CASSPEGRAKETQYF.

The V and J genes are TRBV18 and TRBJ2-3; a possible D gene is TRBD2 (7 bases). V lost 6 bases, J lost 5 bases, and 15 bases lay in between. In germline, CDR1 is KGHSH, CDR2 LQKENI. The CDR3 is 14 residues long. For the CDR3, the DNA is TGTGCCAGCTCTGGGGGGGCTAGCGGAGATACGCAGTATTTT. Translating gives CASSGGASGDTQYF.

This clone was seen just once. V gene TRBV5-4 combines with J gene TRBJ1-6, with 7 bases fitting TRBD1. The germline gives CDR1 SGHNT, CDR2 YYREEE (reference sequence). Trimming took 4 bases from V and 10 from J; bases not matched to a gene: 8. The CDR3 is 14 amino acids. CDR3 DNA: TGTGCCAGCAGCCCGCCAGACAGGGAGTCACCCCTCCACTTT. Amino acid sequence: CASSPPDRESPLHF. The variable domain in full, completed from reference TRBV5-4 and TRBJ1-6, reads ETGVTQSPTHLIKTRGQQVTLRCSSQSGHNTVSWYQQALGQGPQFIFQYYREEENGRGNFPPRFSGLQFPNYSSELNVNALELDDSALYLCASSPPDRESPLHFGNGTRLTVT.

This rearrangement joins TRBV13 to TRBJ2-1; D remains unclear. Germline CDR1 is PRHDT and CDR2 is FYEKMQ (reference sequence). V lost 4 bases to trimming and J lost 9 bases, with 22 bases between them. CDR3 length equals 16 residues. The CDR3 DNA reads TGTGCCAGCAGCTCCAGTTCGAAAGTTGAGGCTGGTGAGCAGTTCTTC. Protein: CASSSSSKVEAGEQFF.

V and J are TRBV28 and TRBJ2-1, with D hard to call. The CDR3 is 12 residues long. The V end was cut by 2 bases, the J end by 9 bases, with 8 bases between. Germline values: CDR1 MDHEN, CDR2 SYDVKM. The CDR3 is CASSLASSEQFF. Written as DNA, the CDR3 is TGTGCCAGCAGTTTAGCGTCCAGTGAGCAGTTCTTC. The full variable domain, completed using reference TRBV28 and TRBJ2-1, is DVKVTQSSRYLVKRTGEKVFLECVQDMDHENMFWYRQDPGLGLRLIYFSYDVKMKEKGDIPEGYSVSREKKERFSLILESASTNQTSMYLCASSLASSEQFFGPGTRLTVL.

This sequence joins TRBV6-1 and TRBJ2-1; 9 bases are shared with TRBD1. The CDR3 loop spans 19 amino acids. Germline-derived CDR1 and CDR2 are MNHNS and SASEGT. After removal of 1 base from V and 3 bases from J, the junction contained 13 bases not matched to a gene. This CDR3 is CASSEGWGTGTGNYNEQFF. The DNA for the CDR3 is TGTGCCAGCAGTGAAGGATGGGGAACCGGGACAGGGAACTACAATGAGCAGTTCTTC.

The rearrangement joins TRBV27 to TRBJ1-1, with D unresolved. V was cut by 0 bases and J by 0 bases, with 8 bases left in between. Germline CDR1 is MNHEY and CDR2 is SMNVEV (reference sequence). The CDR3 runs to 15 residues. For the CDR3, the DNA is TGTGCCAGCAGTTTATCACTAGTCATGAACACTGAAGCTTTCTTT. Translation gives CASSLSLVMNTEAFF.

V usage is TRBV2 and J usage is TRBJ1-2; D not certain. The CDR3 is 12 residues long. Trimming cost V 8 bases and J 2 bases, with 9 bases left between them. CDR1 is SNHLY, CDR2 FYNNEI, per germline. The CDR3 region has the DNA TGTGCCAGCCGATTCAGGAACTATGGCTACACCTTC. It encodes CASRFRNYGYTF.

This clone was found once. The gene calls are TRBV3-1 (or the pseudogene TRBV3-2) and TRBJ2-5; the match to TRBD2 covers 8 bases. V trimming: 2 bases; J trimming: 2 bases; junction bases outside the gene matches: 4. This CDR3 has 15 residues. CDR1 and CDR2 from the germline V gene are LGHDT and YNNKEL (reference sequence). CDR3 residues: CASSQFTSGQETQYF. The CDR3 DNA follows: TGTGCCAGCAGCCAATTTACTAGCGGACAAGAGACCCAGTACTTC.

CDR3 loop: CASSRDRASGNTIYF. The CDR3, as DNA: TGTGCCAGCAGTCGAGACAGAGCCTCTGGAAACACCATATATTTT. The chain links TRBV6-5 to TRBJ1-3, with a tentative D call TRBD1 (5 bases). Germline CDR1 and CDR2: MNHEY and SVGAGI. CDR3 length: 15 residues. V gave up 5 bases and J gave up 0 bases, with 11 bases separating them.